One T cell receptor beta chain is described in this entry. The antigen is unknown. The data were obtained in a study of cytomegalovirus exposure and HLA in healthy donors. The study, taken as a whole, reports: Cytomegalovirus status, reportedly, was diagnosed with high specificity and sensitivity by the classifier. The study labeled around 160 TCR beta chains cytomegalovirus-associated.

Assay: immunoSEQ multiplex PCR; the TCRdb copy retains only in-frame clones and omits some. The data hold roughly 200,000 clones, with about four fifths observed a single time. The CDR3 has 19 residues. Trimming removed 4 bases from V and 0 bases from J, with 22 bases in between. CDR1 SGDLS and CDR2 YYNGEE come from the germline V gene. Sequenced: PBMCs. The sequence was obtained from a woman aged 18-30 years in good health and CMV-seropositive. The chain combines TRBV9 with TRBJ2-2; TRBD1 might be the D (6 bases). The CDR3 nucleotides are TGTGCCAGCAGCAAGGGGGTCCGGGGCCATTTAGCGAACACCGGGGAGCTGTTTTTT. This gives the protein CASSKGVRGHLANTGELFF.